These 8 T cell receptor beta chains were all obtained from the same sample, sequenced in a study of OX40 agonist ivuxolimab in advanced cancers. The method was immunoSEQ multiplex PCR; TCRdb's version includes in-frame clones alone and lacks a portion of them. The table records 60,000 to 95,000 clones, 85% of them present only once. The specimen was CD4+ or CD8+ T cells sorted from blood, collected in a trial of the OX40 agonist ivuxolimab. The receptor source for this set is an adult with an advanced solid tumor such as melanoma, head and neck, liver or kidney cancer.

In nucleotides, the CDR3 is TGTGCCAGCAGCGTAGGACTAGCCGTAGAGACCCAGTACTTC. Encoded protein: CASSVGLAVETQYF. The chain is built from TRBV9 and TRBJ2-5; 7 bases align to TRBD2. The CDR3 loop spans 14 amino acids. The V gene end was trimmed by 0 bases and the J gene end by 4 bases; junction bases not matched to a gene: 3. Germline loops: CDR1 SGDLS, CDR2 YYNGEE. Full variable domain (missing parts from reference TRBV9 and TRBJ2-5): DSGVTQTPKHLITATGQRVTLRCSPRSGDLSVYWYQQSLDQGLQFLIQYYNGEERAKGNILERFSAQQFPDLHSELNLSSLELGDSALYFCASSVGLAVETQYFGPGTRLLVL.

The chain carries TRBV6-5 and TRBJ2-5, with a tentative D call TRBD1 (6 bases). The V gene's germline CDR1 is MNHEY and CDR2 SVGAGI. The CDR3 sequence is 14 residues long. V dropped 5 bases and J dropped 5 bases, with 15 bases sitting between them. CDR3 sequence: CASSGHRDFETQYF. CDR3 in DNA: TGTGCCAGCAGTGGACACAGGGATTTTGAGACCCAGTACTTC.

There are a few counts of this clone. V and J are TRBV11-3 and TRBJ2-5, with D unresolved. V dropped 3 bases and J dropped 5 bases, with 10 bases sitting between them. The CDR3 loop spans 13 amino acids. The germline CDR1 and CDR2 sequences are SGHNT and YENEEA. The CDR3 sequence is CASSFSSLETQYF. CDR3 bases: TGTGCCAGCAGCTTCAGCTCCCTGGAGACCCAGTACTTC. The full variable domain, rest sourced from reference TRBV11-3 and TRBJ2-5, is EAGVVQSPRYKIIEKKQPVAFWCNPISGHNTLYWYLQNLGQGPELLIRYENEEAVDDSQLPKDRFSAERLKGVDSTLKIQPAELGDSAVYLCASSFSSLETQYFGPGTRLLVL.

The chain combines TRBV5-5 with TRBJ1-5, with D unclear. Germline V gene lookup returns CDR1 SGHKS and CDR2 YYEKEE (reference sequence). Trimming removed 2 bases from V and 2 bases from J, with 8 bases in between. The CDR3 runs 14 residues. The DNA of the CDR3 is TGTGCCAGCAGCTTCGGGTTGGGCAATCAGCCCCAGCATTTT. Translation: CASSFGLGNQPQHF.

The gene calls are TRBV6-1 and TRBJ2-3; 12 bases line up with TRBD2. Losses at the gene ends were 0 bases for V and 1 base for J; bases not matched to a gene: 5. This CDR3 has 18 amino acids. In germline, CDR1 is MNHNS, CDR2 SASEGT. The DNA for the CDR3 is TGTGCCAGCAGTGAAGCGTGGGCTAGCGGGAGGGGCACAGATACGCAGTATTTT. The encoded protein is CASSEAWASGRGTDTQYF.

The rearrangement links TRBV5-1 to TRBJ1-2; D is uncertain. The CDR3 runs to 17 residues. CDR1 and CDR2 from the germline V gene are SGHRS and YFSETQ. Trimming removed 0 bases at V and 2 bases at J, with 17 bases between. The CDR3 loop reads CASSLGLREYVNYGYTF. CDR3 DNA sequence: TGCGCCAGCAGCTTGGGTTTGAGGGAATACGTAAACTATGGCTACACCTTC.

The chain links TRBV28 to TRBJ1-6; D is possibly TRBD1 (6 bases). In germline, CDR1 is MDHEN, CDR2 SYDVKM. This CDR3 spans 14 amino acids. The V end was cut by 6 bases, the J end by 6 bases, with 12 bases between. The CDR3: CASSTGQANSPLHF. CDR3 DNA sequence: TGTGCCAGCAGCACGGGACAAGCTAATTCACCCCTCCACTTT.

This chain links TRBV6-1 with TRBJ2-3, with D tentatively TRBD2 (6 bases). Germline CDR1 reads MNHNS; CDR2 reads SASEGT. This CDR3 has 14 amino acids. Trimming removed 8 bases from V and 4 bases from J, with 16 bases in between. CDR3 protein: CASWLRERADTQYF. For the CDR3, the DNA is TGTGCCAGCTGGCTTCGGGAGCGGGCAGATACGCAGTATTTT.